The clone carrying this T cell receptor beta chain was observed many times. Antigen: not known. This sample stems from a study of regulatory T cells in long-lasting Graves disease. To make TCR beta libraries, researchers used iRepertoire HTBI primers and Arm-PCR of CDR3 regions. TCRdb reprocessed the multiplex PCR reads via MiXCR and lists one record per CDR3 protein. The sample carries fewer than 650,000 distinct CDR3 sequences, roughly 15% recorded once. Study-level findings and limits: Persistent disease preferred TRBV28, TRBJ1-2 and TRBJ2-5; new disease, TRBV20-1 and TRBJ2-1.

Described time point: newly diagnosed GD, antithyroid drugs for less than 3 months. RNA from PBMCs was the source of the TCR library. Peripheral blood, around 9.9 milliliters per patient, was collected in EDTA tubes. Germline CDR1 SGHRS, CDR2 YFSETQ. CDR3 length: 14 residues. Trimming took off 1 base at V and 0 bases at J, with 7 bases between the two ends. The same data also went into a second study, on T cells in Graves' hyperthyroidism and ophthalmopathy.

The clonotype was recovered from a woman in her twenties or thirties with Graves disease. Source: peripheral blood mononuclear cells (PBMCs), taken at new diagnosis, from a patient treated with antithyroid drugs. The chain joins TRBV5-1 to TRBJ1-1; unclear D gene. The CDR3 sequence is CASSLRAVNTEAFF. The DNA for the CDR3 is TGCGCCAGCAGCTTGAGGGCAGTGAACACTGAAGCTTTCTTT. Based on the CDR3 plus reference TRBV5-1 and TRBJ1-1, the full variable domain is KAGVTQTPRYLIKTRGQQVTLSCSPISGHRSVSWYQQTPGQGLQFLFEYFSETQRNKGNFPGRFSGRQFSNSRSEMNVSTLELGDSALYLCASSLRAVNTEAFFGQGTRLTVV.